This T cell receptor (beta chain) is from a study of cytomegalovirus exposure and HLA in healthy donors. Study-level information: In a previous analysis, more than 90 million unique TCR beta sequences were found from some 180 million T cells. General study results and limits: Equally common other TCR beta chains were less clonally expanded than HLA-associated ones, a later analysis found. A later analysis linked a missense variant in DCLRE1C to the trimming of TCR beta V and J genes.

For this clone: Antigen unknown. The junction departs from the called germline gene at one end, perhaps through a read error.

PCR was performed using 60 Vbeta and 13 Jbeta primers. The assay was immunoSEQ multiplex PCR, and TCRdb's table has in-frame clones only and misses some. The sample yields about 160,000 clones, around 81% seen once. CDR1 ENHRY and CDR2 SYGVKD come from the germline V gene. The CDR3 sequence is 11 residues long. What was sequenced was PBMCs. This chain links TRBV10-3 with TRBJ1-2; D is undetermined. The sequence was obtained from a woman aged 50 to 65 in good health and CMV-seronegative. This CDR3 is CAISDGRARRF. CDR3 in DNA: TGTGCCATCAGTGACGGTAGAGCCCGGAGGTTC.